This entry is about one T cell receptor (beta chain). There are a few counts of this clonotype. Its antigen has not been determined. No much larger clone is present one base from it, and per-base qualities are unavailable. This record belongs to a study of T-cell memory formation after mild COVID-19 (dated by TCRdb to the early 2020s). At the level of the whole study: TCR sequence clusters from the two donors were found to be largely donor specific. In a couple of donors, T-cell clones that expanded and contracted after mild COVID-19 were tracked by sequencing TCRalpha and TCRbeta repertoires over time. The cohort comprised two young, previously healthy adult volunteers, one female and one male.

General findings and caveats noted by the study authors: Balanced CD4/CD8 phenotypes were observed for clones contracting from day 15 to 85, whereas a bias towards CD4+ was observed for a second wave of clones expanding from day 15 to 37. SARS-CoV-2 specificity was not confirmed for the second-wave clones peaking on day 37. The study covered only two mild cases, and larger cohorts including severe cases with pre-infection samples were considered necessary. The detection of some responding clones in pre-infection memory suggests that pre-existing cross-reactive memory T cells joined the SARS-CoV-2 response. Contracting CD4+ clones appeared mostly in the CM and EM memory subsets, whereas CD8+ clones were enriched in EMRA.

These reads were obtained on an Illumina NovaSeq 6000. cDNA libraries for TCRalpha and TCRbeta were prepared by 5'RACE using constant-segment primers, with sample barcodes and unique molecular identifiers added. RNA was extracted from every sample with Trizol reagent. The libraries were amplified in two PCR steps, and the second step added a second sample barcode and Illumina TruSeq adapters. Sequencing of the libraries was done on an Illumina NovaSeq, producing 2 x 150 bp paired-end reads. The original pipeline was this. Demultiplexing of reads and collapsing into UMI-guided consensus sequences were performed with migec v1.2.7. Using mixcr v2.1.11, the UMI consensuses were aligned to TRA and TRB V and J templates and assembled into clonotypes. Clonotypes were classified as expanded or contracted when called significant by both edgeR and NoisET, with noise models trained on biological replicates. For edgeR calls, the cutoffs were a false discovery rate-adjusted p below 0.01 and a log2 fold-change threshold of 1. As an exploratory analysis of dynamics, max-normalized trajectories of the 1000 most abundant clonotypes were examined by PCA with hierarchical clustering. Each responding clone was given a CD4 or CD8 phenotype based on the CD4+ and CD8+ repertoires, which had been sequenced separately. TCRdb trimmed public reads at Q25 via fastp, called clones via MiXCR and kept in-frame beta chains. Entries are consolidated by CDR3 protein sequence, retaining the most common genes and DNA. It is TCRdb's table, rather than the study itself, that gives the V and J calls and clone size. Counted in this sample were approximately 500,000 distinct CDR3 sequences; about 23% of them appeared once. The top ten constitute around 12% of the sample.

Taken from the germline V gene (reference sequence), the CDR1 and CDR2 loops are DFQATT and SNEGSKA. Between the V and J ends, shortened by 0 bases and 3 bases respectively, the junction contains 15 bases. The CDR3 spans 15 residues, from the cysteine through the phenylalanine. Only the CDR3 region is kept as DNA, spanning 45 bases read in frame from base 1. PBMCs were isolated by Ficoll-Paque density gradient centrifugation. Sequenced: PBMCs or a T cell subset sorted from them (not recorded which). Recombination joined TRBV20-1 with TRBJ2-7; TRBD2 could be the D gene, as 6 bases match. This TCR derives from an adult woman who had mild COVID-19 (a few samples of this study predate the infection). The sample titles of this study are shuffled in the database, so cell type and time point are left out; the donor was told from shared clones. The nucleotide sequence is TGCAGTGCTAGAGATCATTTGCGGGACTTCTACGAGCAGTACTTC. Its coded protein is CSARDHLRDFYEQYF.